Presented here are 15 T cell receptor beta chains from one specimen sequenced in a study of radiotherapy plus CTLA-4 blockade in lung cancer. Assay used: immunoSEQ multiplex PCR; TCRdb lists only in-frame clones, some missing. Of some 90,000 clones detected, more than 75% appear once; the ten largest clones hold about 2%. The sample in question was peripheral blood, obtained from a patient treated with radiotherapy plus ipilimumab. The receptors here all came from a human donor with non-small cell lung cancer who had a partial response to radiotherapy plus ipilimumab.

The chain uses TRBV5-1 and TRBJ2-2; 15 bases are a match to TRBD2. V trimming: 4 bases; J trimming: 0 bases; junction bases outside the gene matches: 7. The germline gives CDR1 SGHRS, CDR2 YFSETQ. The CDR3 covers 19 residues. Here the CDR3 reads CASSKGLAGGQANTGELFF. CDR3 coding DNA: TGCGCCAGCAGCAAGGGACTAGCGGGAGGTCAGGCGAACACCGGGGAGCTGTTTTTT.

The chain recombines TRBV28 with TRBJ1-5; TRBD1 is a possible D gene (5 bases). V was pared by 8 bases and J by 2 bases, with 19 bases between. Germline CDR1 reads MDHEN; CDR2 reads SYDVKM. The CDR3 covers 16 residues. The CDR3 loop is CASGNQGTLGNQPQHF. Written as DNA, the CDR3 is TGTGCCAGCGGAAACCAGGGTACCCTAGGCAATCAGCCCCAGCATTTT.

CDR3 DNA: TGCGCCAGCAGCTTGTCAGTCCAGGGGGCCTATGGCTACACCTTC. Translated, it gives CASSLSVQGAYGYTF. This chain connects TRBV5-1 to TRBJ1-2; 8 nucleotides align to TRBD1. CDR3 length equals 15 residues. With 1 base clipped from V and 4 bases from J, the junction kept 6 bases outside the gene matches. Per germline, CDR1 SGHRS and CDR2 YFSETQ. The full variable domain, rest sourced from reference TRBV5-1 and TRBJ1-2, is KAGVTQTPRYLIKTRGQQVTLSCSPISGHRSVSWYQQTPGQGLQFLFEYFSETQRNKGNFPGRFSGRQFSNSRSEMNVSTLELGDSALYLCASSLSVQGAYGYTFGSGTRLTVV.

The CDR3 spells CASSYLAPNTEAFF. CDR3 in DNA: TGTGCCAGCAGTTATTTGGCACCCAACACTGAAGCTTTCTTT. The rearrangement joins TRBV6-6 to TRBJ1-1, with D unclear. Germline V gene lookup returns CDR1 MNHNY and CDR2 SVGAGI (reference sequence). CDR3 length: 14 amino acids. V lost 3 bases, J lost 2 bases, and 10 bases lay in between.

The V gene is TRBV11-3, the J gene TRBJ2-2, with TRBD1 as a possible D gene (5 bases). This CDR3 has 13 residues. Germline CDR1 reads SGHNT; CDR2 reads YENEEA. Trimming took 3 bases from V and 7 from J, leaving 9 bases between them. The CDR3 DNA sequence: TGTGCCAGCAGCTTCAGGGTGGACGGGGAGCTGTTTTTT. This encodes CASSFRVDGELFF.

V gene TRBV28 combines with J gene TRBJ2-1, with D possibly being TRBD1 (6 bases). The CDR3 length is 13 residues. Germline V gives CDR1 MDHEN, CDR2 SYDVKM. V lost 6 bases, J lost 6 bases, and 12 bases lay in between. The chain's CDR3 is CASSRGGLNEQFF. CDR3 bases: TGTGCCAGCAGCCGAGGGGGTCTCAATGAGCAGTTCTTC.

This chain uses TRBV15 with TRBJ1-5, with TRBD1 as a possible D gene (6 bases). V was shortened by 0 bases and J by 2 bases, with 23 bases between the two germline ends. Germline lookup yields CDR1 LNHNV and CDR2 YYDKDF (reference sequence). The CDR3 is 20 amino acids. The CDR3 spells CATSRDGAHRVPGGNQPQHF. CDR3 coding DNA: TGTGCCACCAGCAGAGATGGGGCCCACAGGGTTCCAGGGGGCAATCAGCCCCAGCATTTT. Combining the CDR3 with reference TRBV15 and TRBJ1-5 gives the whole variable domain DAMVIQNPRYQVTQFGKPVTLSCSQTLNHNVMYWYQQKSSQAPKLLFHYYDKDFNNEADTPDNFQSRRPNTSFCFLDIRSPGLGDTAMYLCATSRDGAHRVPGGNQPQHFGDGTRLSIL.

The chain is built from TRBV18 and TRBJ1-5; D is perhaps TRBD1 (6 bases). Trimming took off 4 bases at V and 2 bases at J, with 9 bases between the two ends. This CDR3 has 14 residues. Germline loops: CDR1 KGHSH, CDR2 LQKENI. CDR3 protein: CASSQGGGNQPQHF. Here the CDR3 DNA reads TGTGCCAGCTCACAGGGGGGGGGCAATCAGCCCCAGCATTTT.

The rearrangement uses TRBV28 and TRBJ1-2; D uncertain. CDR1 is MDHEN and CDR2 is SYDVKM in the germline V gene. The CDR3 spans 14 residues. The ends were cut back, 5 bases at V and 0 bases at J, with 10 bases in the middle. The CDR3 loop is CASSDSAANYGYTF. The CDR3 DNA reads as TGTGCCAGCAGTGACTCGGCAGCTAACTATGGCTACACCTTC.

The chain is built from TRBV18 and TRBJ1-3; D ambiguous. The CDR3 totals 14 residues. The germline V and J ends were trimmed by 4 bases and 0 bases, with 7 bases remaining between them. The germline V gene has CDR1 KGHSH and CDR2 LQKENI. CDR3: CASSLEISGNTIYF. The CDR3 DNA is TGTGCCAGCTCACTTGAGATCTCTGGAAACACCATATATTTT.

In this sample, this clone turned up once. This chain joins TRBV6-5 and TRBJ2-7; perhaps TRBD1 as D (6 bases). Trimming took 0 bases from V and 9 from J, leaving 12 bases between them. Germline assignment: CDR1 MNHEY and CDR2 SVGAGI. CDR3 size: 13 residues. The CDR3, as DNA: TGTGCCAGCAGTTACTCGGGGGCGGAAGTGCAGTACTTC. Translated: CASSYSGAEVQYF.

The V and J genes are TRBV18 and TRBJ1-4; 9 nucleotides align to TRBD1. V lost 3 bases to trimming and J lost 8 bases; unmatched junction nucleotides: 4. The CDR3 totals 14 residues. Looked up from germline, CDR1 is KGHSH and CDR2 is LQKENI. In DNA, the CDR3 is TGTGCCAGCTCACCGGACAGGGGTGGGGAAAAACTGTTTTTT. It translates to CASSPDRGGEKLFF.

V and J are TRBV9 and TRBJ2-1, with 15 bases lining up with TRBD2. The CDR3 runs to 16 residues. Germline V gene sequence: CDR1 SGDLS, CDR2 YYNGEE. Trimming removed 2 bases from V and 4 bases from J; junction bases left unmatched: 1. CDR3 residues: CASSVGLAGGYNEQFF. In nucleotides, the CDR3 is TGTGCCAGCAGCGTCGGACTAGCGGGAGGGTACAATGAGCAGTTCTTC.

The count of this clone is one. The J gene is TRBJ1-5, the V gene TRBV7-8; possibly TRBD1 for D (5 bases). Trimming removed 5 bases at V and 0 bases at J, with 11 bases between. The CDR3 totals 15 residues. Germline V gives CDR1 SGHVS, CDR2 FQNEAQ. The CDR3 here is CASSRGRGSNQPQHF. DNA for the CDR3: TGTGCCAGCAGCCGGGGGAGGGGTAGCAATCAGCCCCAGCATTTT.

The CDR3 here is CASTSGVEQFF. The CDR3 DNA reads as TGTGCCAGCACCTCGGGAGTTGAGCAGTTCTTC. This chain links TRBV27 with TRBJ2-1; possible D gene TRBD2, 6 bases. The CDR3 spans 11 residues. The germline V gene has CDR1 MNHEY and CDR2 SMNVEV (reference sequence). Trimming left V 7 bases short and J 9 bases short, with 10 bases between.